This record looks at one T cell receptor (beta chain) sequence and its context. The antigen is not known. This sample is drawn from a study of CD8+CD57+ T cells in acquired aplastic anemia. Study as a whole: The average for DNA from sorted CD4+ and CD8+ cells was approximately 3.2 ug.

Study-wide points: Significance was not reached for CD8+ Simpson's diversity between patients and controls. Patients and controls were found to share roughly 31 CD8+ CDR3 sequences.

Genomic DNA was employed as the template in profiling TCR beta VDJ and CDR3. Each CDR3 protein gets one entry after TCRdb re-called the reads with MiXCR. The table has about 180,000 distinct CDR3 sequences, approximately 45% seen once. The CDR3 extends over 12 amino acids. Looked up from germline, CDR1 is SGHAT and CDR2 is FQNNGV. Trimming took 3 bases from V and 9 from J, leaving 6 bases between them. Material for sequencing was sorted CD4+, CD8+, or CD8+CD57+ T cells (not recorded which) from PBMCs. This clonotype was sampled from a human donor in good health. The chain links TRBV11-2 to TRBJ1-6; D is ambiguous. The CDR3 region is CASSLGSSPLHF. The CDR3 nucleotides read TGTGCCAGCAGCTTGGGGTCTTCACCCCTCCACTTT.